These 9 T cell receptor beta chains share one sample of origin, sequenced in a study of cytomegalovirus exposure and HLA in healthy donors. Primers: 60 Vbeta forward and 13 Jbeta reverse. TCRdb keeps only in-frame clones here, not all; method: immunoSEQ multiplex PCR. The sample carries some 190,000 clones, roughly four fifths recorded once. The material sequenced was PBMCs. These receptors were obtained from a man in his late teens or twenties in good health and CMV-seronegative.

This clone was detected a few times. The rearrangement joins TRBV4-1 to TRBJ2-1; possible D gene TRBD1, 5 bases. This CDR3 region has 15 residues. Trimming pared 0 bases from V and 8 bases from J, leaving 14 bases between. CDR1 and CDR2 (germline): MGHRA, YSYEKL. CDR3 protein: CASSQDGARSDEQFF. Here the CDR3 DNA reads TGCGCCAGCAGCCAAGATGGGGCTAGAAGTGATGAGCAGTTCTTC.

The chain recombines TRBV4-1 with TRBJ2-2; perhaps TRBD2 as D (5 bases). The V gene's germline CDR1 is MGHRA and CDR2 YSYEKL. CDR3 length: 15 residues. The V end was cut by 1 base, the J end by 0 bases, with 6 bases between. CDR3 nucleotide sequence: TGCGCCAGCAGCCAAGGGACTGCGAACACCGGGGAGCTGTTTTTT. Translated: CASSQGTANTGELFF.

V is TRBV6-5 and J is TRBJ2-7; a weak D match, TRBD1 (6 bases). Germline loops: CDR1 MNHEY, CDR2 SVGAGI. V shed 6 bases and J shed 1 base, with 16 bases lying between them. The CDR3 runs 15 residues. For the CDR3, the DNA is TGTGCCAGCAGCCCTCTCCGGGACACGTCCTACGAGCAGTACTTC. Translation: CASSPLRDTSYEQYF.

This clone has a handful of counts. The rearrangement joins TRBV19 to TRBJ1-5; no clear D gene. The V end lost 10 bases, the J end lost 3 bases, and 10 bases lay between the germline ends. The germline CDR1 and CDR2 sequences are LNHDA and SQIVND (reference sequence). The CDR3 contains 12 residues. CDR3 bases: TGTGCCACTTCCCTGGCCAATCAGCCCCAGCATTTT. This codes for CATSLANQPQHF.

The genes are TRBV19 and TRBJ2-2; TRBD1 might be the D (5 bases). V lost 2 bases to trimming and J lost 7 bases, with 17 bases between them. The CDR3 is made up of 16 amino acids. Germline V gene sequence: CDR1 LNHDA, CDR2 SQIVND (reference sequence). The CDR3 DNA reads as TGTGCCAGTAGTATAACCCGGCAGGGTGGTGGCGGGGAGCTGTTTTTT. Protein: CASSITRQGGGGELFF.

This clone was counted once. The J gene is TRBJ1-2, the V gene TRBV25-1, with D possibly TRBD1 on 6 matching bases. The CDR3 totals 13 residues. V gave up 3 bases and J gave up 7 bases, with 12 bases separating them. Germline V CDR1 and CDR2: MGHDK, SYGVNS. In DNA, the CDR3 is TGTGCCAGCAGTGACCACAGGGCGGGTGGCTACACCTTC. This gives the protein CASSDHRAGGYTF.

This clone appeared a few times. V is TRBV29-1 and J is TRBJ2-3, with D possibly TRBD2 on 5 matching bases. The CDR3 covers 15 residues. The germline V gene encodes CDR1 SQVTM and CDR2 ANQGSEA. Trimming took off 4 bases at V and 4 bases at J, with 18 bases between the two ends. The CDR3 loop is CSVAFSLAVADTQYF. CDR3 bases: TGCAGCGTTGCCTTCAGCCTAGCCGTAGCAGATACGCAGTATTTT.

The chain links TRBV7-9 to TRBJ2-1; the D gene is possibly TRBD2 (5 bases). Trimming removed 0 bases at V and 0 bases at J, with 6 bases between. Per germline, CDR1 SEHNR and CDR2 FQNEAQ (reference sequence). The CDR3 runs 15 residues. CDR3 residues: CASSLAGNSYNEQFF. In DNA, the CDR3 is TGTGCCAGCAGCTTAGCCGGGAACTCCTACAATGAGCAGTTCTTC.

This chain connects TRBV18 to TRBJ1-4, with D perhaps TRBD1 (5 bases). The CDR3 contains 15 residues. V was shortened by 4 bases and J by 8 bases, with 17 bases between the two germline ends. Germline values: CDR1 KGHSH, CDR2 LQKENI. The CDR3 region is CASSLLRGEDEKLFF. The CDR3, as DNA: TGTGCCAGCTCACTACTGAGAGGGGAGGACGAAAAACTGTTTTTT.